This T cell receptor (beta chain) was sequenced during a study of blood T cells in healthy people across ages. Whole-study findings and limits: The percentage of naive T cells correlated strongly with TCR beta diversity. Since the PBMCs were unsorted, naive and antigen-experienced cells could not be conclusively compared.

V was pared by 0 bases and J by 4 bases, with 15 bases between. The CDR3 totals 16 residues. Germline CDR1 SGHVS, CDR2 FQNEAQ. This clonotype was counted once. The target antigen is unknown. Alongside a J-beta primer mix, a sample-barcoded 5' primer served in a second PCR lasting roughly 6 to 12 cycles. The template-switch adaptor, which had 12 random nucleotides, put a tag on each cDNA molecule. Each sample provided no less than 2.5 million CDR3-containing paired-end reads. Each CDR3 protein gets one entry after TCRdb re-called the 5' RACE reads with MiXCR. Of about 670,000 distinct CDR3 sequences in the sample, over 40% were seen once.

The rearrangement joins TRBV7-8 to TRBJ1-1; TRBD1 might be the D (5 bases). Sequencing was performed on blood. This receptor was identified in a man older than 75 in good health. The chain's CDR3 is CASSLARRGLGTEAFF. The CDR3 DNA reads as TGTGCCAGCAGCTTAGCGAGGCGGGGACTGGGCACTGAAGCTTTCTTT.